Presented here are 6 T cell receptor beta chains from one specimen sequenced in a study of T cell changes during pregnancy in multiple sclerosis. Some clones are missing from TCRdb's copy, which holds only in-frame ones; the method was immunoSEQ multiplex PCR. The sample consists of roughly 59,000 clones, 91% of them appearing once. Sequenced here: peripheral blood, sampled in the third trimester of pregnancy. The receptors come from a female donor in good health, enrolled as a control in a pregnancy study.

The CDR3 sequence: CASSTTPRDTQYF. The CDR3 DNA reads TGTGCCAGCAGCACCACCCCTAGAGATACGCAGTATTTT. The chain links TRBV7-2 to TRBJ2-3; D is uncertain. Germline V gene sequence: CDR1 SGHTA, CDR2 FQGNSA. This CDR3 spans 13 amino acids. Deletions cut 5 bases from V and 5 bases from J, with 11 bases between.

CDR3 bases: TGTGCCAGCAGCTTAGGGGCGGGGGGGAATCAGCCCCAGCATTTT. This translates into CASSLGAGGNQPQHF. The chain links TRBV7-2 to TRBJ1-5; D might be TRBD1 (5 bases). V was shortened by 1 base and J by 4 bases, with 11 bases between the two germline ends. CDR1 and CDR2 (germline): SGHTA, FQGNSA. CDR3 length equals 15 residues.

This chain joins TRBV27 and TRBJ1-1; a possible D gene is TRBD1 (6 bases). The CDR3 is made up of 12 amino acids. CDR1 is MNHEY and CDR2 is SMNVEV in the germline V gene (reference sequence). Trimming took 5 bases from V and 11 from J, leaving 15 bases between them. The CDR3 DNA reads as TGTGCCAGCAGTCCCACAGGGTTTGGGGCTTTCTTT. Its protein product is CASSPTGFGAFF.

The rearrangement uses TRBV6-1 and TRBJ2-5, with 7 bases identical to TRBD1. V trimming: 7 bases; J trimming: 3 bases; junction bases outside the gene matches: 5. The CDR3 is 13 residues long. CDR1 and CDR2 (germline): MNHNS, SASEGT. The CDR3 region has the DNA TGTGCCAGCACCCTGACAGGGAAAGAGACCCAGTACTTC. This gives the protein CASTLTGKETQYF.

The gene calls are TRBV11-2 and TRBJ2-4; D possibly corresponds to TRBD2 (6 bases). This CDR3 region has 14 residues. The germline gives CDR1 SGHAT, CDR2 FQNNGV. V lost 10 bases to trimming and J lost 0 bases, with 13 bases between them. The CDR3 DNA is TGTGCCACCCGGGGACTGATAGCCAAAAACATTCAGTACTTC. Protein: CATRGLIAKNIQYF.

This clone came up once. DNA of the CDR3: TGTGCCAGCAGCGACATCATGGAGGGCAATCAGCCCCAGCATTTT. The encoded protein is CASSDIMEGNQPQHF. This chain links TRBV2 with TRBJ1-5; D is unresolved. The CDR3 consists of 15 residues. The V gene's germline CDR1 is SNHLY and CDR2 FYNNEI. V was trimmed by 6 bases and J by 2 bases, leaving 14 bases between them.